One and the same sample provided the 6 T cell receptor beta chains below, sequenced in a study of blood T cell repertoires in COVID-19 (dated by TCRdb to the early 2020s). The library was produced with the immunoSEQ multiplex PCR assay. In TCRdb, the immuneACCESS table is reduced to in-frame sequences with V and J assigned. These tables do not hold every clone; where another copy was compared, an unresolved V gene accounts for under half, and the others remain unexplained. The sample table shows some 430,000 clones, and about 90% are seen once. Clones ranked in the top ten supply about 0.6% of the sample. What was sequenced was PBMCs or T cells enriched from blood (not recorded which). The receptors shown here come from a man younger than 35 who had recovered from COVID-19.

The chain uses TRBV2 and TRBJ2-5, with a possible D match to TRBD2 (6 bases). Trimming took 0 bases from V and 10 from J, leaving 12 bases between them. CDR1 and CDR2 (germline): SNHLY, FYNNEI. The CDR3 loop spans 13 amino acids. This CDR3 is CASSEALGGNQYF. In nucleotides, the CDR3 is TGTGCCAGCAGTGAAGCGCTTGGCGGGAACCAGTACTTC.

V gene TRBV19 combines with J gene TRBJ2-2; possibly TRBD1 for D (6 bases). Looked up from germline, CDR1 is LNHDA and CDR2 is SQIVND (reference sequence). V lost 3 bases, J lost 1 base, and 9 bases lay in between. The CDR3 sequence is 15 residues long. CDR3 region: CASSMTGKNTGELFF. The DNA of the CDR3 is TGTGCCAGTAGTATGACAGGAAAGAACACCGGGGAGCTGTTTTTT.

The chain joins TRBV18 to TRBJ2-2; D is unresolved. CDR1 is KGHSH and CDR2 is LQKENI in the germline V gene. V was cut by 3 bases and J by 8 bases, with 7 bases left in between. This CDR3 has 12 amino acids. The chain's CDR3 is CASSPPRGELFF. In DNA, the CDR3 is TGTGCCAGCTCACCGCCCAGAGGGGAGCTGTTTTTT.

V and J are TRBV2 and TRBJ1-1, with 8 bases identical to TRBD1. Unmatched junction bases numbered 8, after V lost 10 bases and J lost 4 bases. Germline V lookup: CDR1 SNHLY, CDR2 FYNNEI. The CDR3 length is 13 residues. The CDR3 nucleotides read TGTGCCACCAGGGGGCTAGGGGGCACTGAAGCTTTCTTT. Protein: CATRGLGGTEAFF.

This clone was found once. The chain combines TRBV9 with TRBJ2-4, with D tentatively TRBD1 (6 bases). V lost 4 bases to trimming and J lost 4 bases, with 12 bases between them. The CDR3 is 14 residues long. The germline gives CDR1 SGDLS, CDR2 YYNGEE. The CDR3 reads CASSFGGQKNIQYF. The DNA for the CDR3 is TGTGCCAGCAGCTTCGGAGGACAGAAAAACATTCAGTACTTC.

The rearrangement joins TRBV7-9 to TRBJ1-1; D is undetermined. Germline V gene sequence: CDR1 SEHNR, CDR2 FQNEAQ (reference sequence). The CDR3 runs to 14 residues. Trimming cost V 5 bases and J 1 base, with 11 bases left between them. DNA for the CDR3: TGTGCCAGCAGCCAGACGACACCGAACACTGAAGCTTTCTTT. Its protein is CASSQTTPNTEAFF.